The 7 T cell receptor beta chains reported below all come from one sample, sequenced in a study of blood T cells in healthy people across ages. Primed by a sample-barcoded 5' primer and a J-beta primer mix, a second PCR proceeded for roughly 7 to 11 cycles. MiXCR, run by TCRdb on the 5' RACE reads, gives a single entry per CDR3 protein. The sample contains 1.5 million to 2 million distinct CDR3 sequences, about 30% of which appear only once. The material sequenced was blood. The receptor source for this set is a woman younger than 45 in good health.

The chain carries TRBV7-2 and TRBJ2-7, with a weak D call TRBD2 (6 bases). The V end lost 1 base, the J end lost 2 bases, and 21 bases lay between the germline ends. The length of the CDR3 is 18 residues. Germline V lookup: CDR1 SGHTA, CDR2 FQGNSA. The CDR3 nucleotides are TGTGCCAGCAGCTTAGTCCATGTGGGCGGGGTGAATACCTACGAGCAGTACTTC. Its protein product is CASSLVHVGGVNTYEQYF.

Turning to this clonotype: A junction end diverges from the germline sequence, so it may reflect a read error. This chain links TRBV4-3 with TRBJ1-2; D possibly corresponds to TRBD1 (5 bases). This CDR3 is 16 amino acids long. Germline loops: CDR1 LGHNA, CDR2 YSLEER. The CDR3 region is CAGSQEIYRGARGYTF. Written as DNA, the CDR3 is TGCGCCGGCAGCCAAGAGATCTACCGTGGGGCGCGTGGCTACACCTTC.

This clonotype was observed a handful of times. This CDR3 reads CASSSGLGPGRNIQYF. The CDR3 DNA follows: TGTGCCAGCAGCTCCGGTCTGGGTCCGGGACGAAACATTCAGTACTTC. The chain joins TRBV11-2 to TRBJ2-4; the D call may be TRBD1 or TRBD2 (5 bases each). Trimming removed 4 bases from V and 6 bases from J, with 19 bases in between. Germline CDR1 reads SGHAT; CDR2 reads FQNNGV. The CDR3 extends over 16 amino acids. Full variable domain (outside the CDR3, taken from reference TRBV11-2 and TRBJ2-4): EAGVAQSPRYKIIEKRQSVAFWCNPISGHATLYWYQQILGQGPKLLIQFQNNGVVDDSQLPKDRFSAERLKGVDSTLKIQPAKLEDSAVYLCASSSGLGPGRNIQYFGAGTRLSVL.

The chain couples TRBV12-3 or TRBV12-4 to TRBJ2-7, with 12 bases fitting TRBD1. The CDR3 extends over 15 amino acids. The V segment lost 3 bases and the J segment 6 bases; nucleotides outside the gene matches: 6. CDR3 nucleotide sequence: TGTGCCAGCAGTTTGGGGACAGGGGGCGTGGGCGAGCAGTACTTC. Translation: CASSLGTGGVGEQYF.

The CDR3 region is CASSEFFGMVGVGYEQYF. DNA of the CDR3: TGTGCCAGCAGTGAATTCTTCGGTATGGTAGGAGTCGGCTACGAGCAGTACTTC. V and J are TRBV2 and TRBJ2-7; no clear D gene. CDR1 and CDR2 from the germline V gene are SNHLY and FYNNEI. This CDR3 is 18 amino acids long. The V end lost 2 bases, the J end lost 3 bases, and 23 bases lay between the germline ends.

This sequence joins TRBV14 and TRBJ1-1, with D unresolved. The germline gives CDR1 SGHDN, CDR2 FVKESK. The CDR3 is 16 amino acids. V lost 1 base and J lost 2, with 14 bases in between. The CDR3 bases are TGTGCCAGCAGCCAAGGGTATGGCGGTGGAAACACTGAAGCTTTCTTT. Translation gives CASSQGYGGGNTEAFF.

CDR3 sequence reads: CASNDAGSYEQYF. The CDR3 DNA sequence: TGTGCCAGCAACGACGCGGGCTCCTACGAGCAGTACTTC. This sequence joins TRBV6-5 and TRBJ2-7, with a possible D match to TRBD2 (5 bases). Germline V gene data show CDR1 as MNHEY and CDR2 as SVGAGI. Trimming removed 7 bases at V and 0 bases at J, with 10 bases between. There are 13 residues in the CDR3.